The clone carrying this T cell receptor beta chain appeared many times. The data derive from a study of spatial heterogeneity in lung cancer. Turning to the study itself: On average, each unique TCR and UMI combination appeared more than ten times in raw reads.

The time point is: sample taken at primary tumor resection. Whole RNA obtained from tumor, nontumor lung or frozen PBMC underwent sequencing without sorting. The ends lost 5 bases at V and 9 bases at J; junction bases unmatched: 7. The CDR3 length is 13 residues. CDR1 is SGHAT, CDR2 FQNNGV, per germline. Each TCR cDNA molecule bore a unique molecular identifier. One entry per CDR3 protein results from TCRdb running MiXCR on the 5' RACE reads. The table includes about 38,000 distinct CDR3 sequences, around 7.5% detected once. This sequence originates from a male donor with early-stage non-small cell lung cancer. The material was PBMCs, obtained at surgery. This chain uses TRBV11-2 with TRBJ2-5; 9 nucleotides align to TRBD1. The CDR3 DNA reads TGTGCCAGCAGCCTACGGACAGGGGTGGCCCAGTACTTC. Residues: CASSLRTGVAQYF.